Following are 22 T cell receptor beta chains from one sample sequenced in a study of T cell repertoires in cytomegalovirus infection. One entry per CDR3 protein results from TCRdb running MiXCR on the reads. The sample lists about half a million distinct CDR3 sequences, around 35% occurring once. No antigen has been assigned to these receptors. The source was cultured PBMCs, collected from culture after CMV antigen stimulation. The receptors stem from a human donor in good health (CMV status not recorded). Some clones in this sample may be carry-over from other donors' samples.

This clonotype was picked up a small number of times. The chain employs TRBV2 and TRBJ1-4; possibly TRBD1 for D (6 bases). The CDR3 is 13 residues long. CDR1 is SNHLY, CDR2 FYNNEI, per germline. Trimming shortened V by 6 bases and J by 7 bases, and 12 bases separated the two germline ends. The CDR3 DNA follows: TGTGCCAGCAGGGGGGCTGGGGGTGAAAAACTGTTTTTT. Encoded protein: CASRGAGGEKLFF.

V gene TRBV6-6 combines with J gene TRBJ2-7; 16 bases map to TRBD2. Germline-derived CDR1 and CDR2 are MNHNY and SVGAGI (reference sequence). V was clipped by 2 bases and J by 7 bases; unmatched bases: 2. The CDR3 is made up of 15 amino acids. CDR3: CASSYGTSGRGEQYF. The CDR3 DNA follows: TGTGCCAGCAGTTACGGGACTAGCGGGAGGGGGGAGCAGTACTTC.

The V and J genes are TRBV20-1 and TRBJ2-7; 9 bases map to TRBD1. The length of the CDR3 is 12 residues. The germline gives CDR1 DFQATT, CDR2 SNEGSKA (reference sequence). This CDR3 reads CRTGTGSYEQYF. The CDR3 DNA follows: TGCAGAACCGGGACAGGGAGTTACGAGCAGTACTTC.

This clonotype was picked up one time. The chain is built from TRBV15 and TRBJ2-2; TRBD2 matches at 7 bases. CDR3 length: 17 residues. The germline V gene has CDR1 LNHNV and CDR2 YYDKDF (reference sequence). Trimming took 0 bases from V and 6 from J; bases not matched to a gene: 10. This CDR3 reads CATSREGASGGAGELFF. DNA for the CDR3: TGTGCCACCAGCAGAGAGGGCGCTAGCGGAGGGGCCGGGGAGCTGTTTTTT.

The chain employs TRBV6-1 and TRBJ1-1; D might be TRBD1 (5 bases). This CDR3 region has 13 residues. Trimming removed 5 bases at V and 7 bases at J, with 14 bases between. Per germline, CDR1 MNHNS and CDR2 SASEGT. CDR3 amino acids: CASSSGRRGEAFF. The CDR3 nucleotides read TGTGCCAGCAGTTCGGGACGGAGGGGTGAAGCTTTCTTT.

The J gene is TRBJ2-1, the V gene TRBV19, with 9 nucleotides matching TRBD2. The trim removed 6 bases at V and 9 bases at J, leaving 9 bases unmatched. This CDR3 comprises 14 residues. Germline lookup yields CDR1 LNHDA and CDR2 SQIVND (reference sequence). The CDR3 loop reads CASSKREVYTEQFF. CDR3 nucleotide sequence: TGTGCCAGTAGCAAGCGGGAGGTATATACTGAGCAGTTCTTC.

The J gene is TRBJ2-3, the V gene TRBV4-1; TRBD2 is a possible D gene (6 bases). The ends were cut back, 4 bases at V and 6 bases at J, with 14 bases in the middle. This CDR3 region has 14 residues. The germline V gene has CDR1 MGHRA and CDR2 YSYEKL. The CDR3 sequence: CASSLGLSADTQYF. For the CDR3, the DNA is TGCGCCAGCAGCCTGGGACTCTCGGCTGATACGCAGTATTTT.

The rearrangement links TRBV20-1 to TRBJ2-5; TRBD2 aligns across 9 bases. The length of the CDR3 is 13 residues. The V gene end was trimmed by 4 bases and the J gene end by 5 bases; junction bases not matched to a gene: 5. Per the germline V gene, CDR1 is DFQATT and CDR2 is SNEGSKA (reference sequence). CDR3 in DNA: TGCAGTGCTAAAGCGGGAGGTGGCGAGACCCAGTACTTC. It yields the protein CSAKAGGGETQYF.

This clonotype came up a few times. The chain links TRBV7-9 to TRBJ1-1, with 7 bases aligning to TRBD1. J lost 1 base, V lost 5 bases, and 4 bases had no gene match. This CDR3 comprises 14 residues. Looked up from germline, CDR1 is SEHNR and CDR2 is FQNEAQ (reference sequence). The CDR3 loop is CASSQRDRNTEAFF. The CDR3 coding sequence is TGTGCCAGCAGCCAGAGGGACAGGAACACTGAAGCTTTCTTT.

This clonotype was counted a single time. The chain joins TRBV19 to TRBJ1-1; D is ambiguous. CDR1 is LNHDA and CDR2 is SQIVND in the germline V gene (reference sequence). The CDR3 is 13 residues long. V lost 3 bases and J lost 7, with 12 bases in between. The CDR3 DNA is TGTGCCAGTAGTATTAGCTCCGGCGGTGAAGCTTTCTTT. Its translation is CASSISSGGEAFF.

Only a few counts were recorded for this clonotype. This chain uses TRBV19 with TRBJ2-7; 8 bases match TRBD1. Looked up from germline, CDR1 is LNHDA and CDR2 is SQIVND (reference sequence). CDR3 size: 15 residues. Trimming cost V 5 bases and J 7 bases; bases outside gene matches: 13. The CDR3 region is CASSPPGQGPREQYF. CDR3 in DNA: TGTGCCAGTAGTCCCCCAGGACAGGGTCCTCGGGAGCAGTACTTC.

The chain uses TRBV7-9 and TRBJ2-1, with 16 bases that match TRBD2. This CDR3 spans 19 amino acids. Looked up from germline, CDR1 is SEHNR and CDR2 is FQNEAQ (reference sequence). V was pared by 3 bases and J by 2 bases, with 7 bases of the junction left unmatched. CDR3 region: CASSFSGTSGRGPYNEQFF. The CDR3 DNA is TGTGCCAGCAGCTTTTCCGGGACTAGCGGGAGGGGGCCCTACAATGAGCAGTTCTTC.

This clonotype was seen only a few times. This chain's CDR3 is CASSHTGSPYEQYF. DNA for the CDR3: TGTGCCAGCAGCCACACAGGGAGTCCCTACGAGCAGTACTTC. The chain has TRBV6-5 and TRBJ2-7, with TRBD1 as a possible D gene (6 bases). This CDR3 is 14 amino acids long. The V gene lost 6 bases and the J gene lost 2 bases, with 14 bases spanning the gap. Germline CDR1 and CDR2: MNHEY and SVGAGI.

In its sample, this clonotype was seen a few times. J is TRBJ2-3 and V is TRBV29-1, with 7 bases fitting TRBD2. J gave up 9 bases and V 0 bases, and 18 bases lay outside the gene matches. Germline V gene sequence: CDR1 SQVTM, CDR2 ANQGSEA. The CDR3 runs 17 residues. Written as DNA, the CDR3 is TGCAGCGTTGAAGATCTGGTTAGGCGGGGAGGGTCCAGAACGCAGTATTTT. Translating gives CSVEDLVRRGGSRTQYF.

The chain carries TRBV4-1 and TRBJ2-7; 7 bases line up with TRBD2. Germline values: CDR1 MGHRA, CDR2 YSYEKL. CDR3 length: 18 residues. Trimming took 2 bases from V and 4 from J; bases not matched to a gene: 17. The CDR3 protein is CASSQHTPGGRALYEQYF. DNA of the CDR3: TGCGCCAGCAGCCAACATACCCCCGGAGGGAGGGCCTTGTACGAGCAGTACTTC.

V gene TRBV7-9 combines with J gene TRBJ1-6; 8 nucleotides match TRBD1. Germline lookup yields CDR1 SEHNR and CDR2 FQNEAQ (reference sequence). This CDR3 is 14 amino acids long. The V and J ends lost 7 bases and 5 bases, in that order; junction bases with no gene match: 4. For the CDR3, the DNA is TGTGCCAGCATCCCGACAGGGGATAATTCACCCCTCCACTTT. Protein: CASIPTGDNSPLHF. Full variable domain (remainder filled in from reference TRBV7-9 and TRBJ1-6): DTGVSQNPRHKITKRGQNVTFRCDPISEHNRLYWYRQTLGQGPEFLTYFQNEAQLEKSRLLSDRFSAERPKGSFSTLEIQRTEQGDSAMYLCASIPTGDNSPLHFGNGTRLTVT.

At least ten counts were recorded for this clonotype. The gene calls are TRBV4-2 and TRBJ1-2; D is perhaps TRBD1 (6 bases). CDR1 is LGHNA, CDR2 YNFKEQ, per germline. The CDR3 totals 14 residues. Trimming left V 0 bases short and J 2 bases short, with 7 bases between. CDR3 residues: CASSQEQGNYGYTF. Written as DNA, the CDR3 is TGTGCCAGCAGCCAAGAACAGGGAAACTATGGCTACACCTTC.

The chain combines TRBV2 with TRBJ1-2; D call uncertain. V was cut by 7 bases and J by 4 bases, with 16 bases left in between. CDR3 length equals 14 residues. CDR1 SNHLY and CDR2 FYNNEI come from the germline V gene. CDR3 residues: CASNTDRNIYGYTF. The DNA of the CDR3 is TGTGCCAGCAACACGGACCGAAACATCTATGGCTACACCTTC.

This clonotype was seen ten or more times. The chain links TRBV7-2 to TRBJ1-2; the D is unclear. V gave up 5 bases and J gave up 4 bases, with 17 bases separating them. Germline V gives CDR1 SGHTA, CDR2 FQGNSA. The CDR3 runs to 15 residues. For the CDR3, the DNA is TGTGCCAGCAGCCCTAGGGTGGGCAGGAGCTATGGCTACACCTTC. This codes for CASSPRVGRSYGYTF.

This clonotype was counted between two and nine times. The V call is TRBV19, the J call TRBJ1-5; a weak D match, TRBD1 (6 bases). CDR1 and CDR2 from the germline V gene are LNHDA and SQIVND (reference sequence). V lost 5 bases and J 0 bases, leaving 20 bases between the germline ends. CDR3 size: 18 residues. CDR3 DNA: TGTGCCAGTAGTCGACGGGGGGGCAACCTCTATAGCAATCAGCCCCAGCATTTT. Its protein is CASSRRGGNLYSNQPQHF.

In its sample, this clonotype was seen a few times. This chain connects TRBV2 to TRBJ2-5; 9 nucleotides agree with TRBD2. Per the germline V gene, CDR1 is SNHLY and CDR2 is FYNNEI. The V segment lost 6 bases and the J segment 7 bases; nucleotides outside the gene matches: 9. The CDR3 consists of 14 residues. CDR3 sequence reads: CASSVTSGPGTQYF. DNA of the CDR3: TGTGCCAGCAGCGTGACTAGCGGCCCAGGGACCCAGTACTTC.

The table lists this clonotype with many counts. The V call is TRBV7-2, the J call TRBJ1-5; 9 bases are shared with TRBD1. CDR1 and CDR2 from the germline V gene are SGHTA and FQGNSA. The CDR3 loop spans 17 amino acids. Trimming took 4 bases from V and 0 from J; bases not matched to a gene: 7. The CDR3 region is CASSSDRGTYSNQPQHF. CDR3 in DNA: TGTGCCAGCAGCTCGGACAGGGGCACTTATAGCAATCAGCCCCAGCATTTT.